The 18 T cell receptor beta chains listed next were all sequenced from one sample in a study of blood T cell repertoires in COVID-19. Repertoires were generated with immunoSEQ multiplex PCR, while TCRdb's copy carries only in-frame clones and drops some. Here the sample spans 150,000 to 160,000 clones, about 86% being singletons. The sample consisted of peripheral blood. Receptors were obtained from a woman aged 55 to 70 with acute or convalescent COVID-19.

The rearrangement uses TRBV21-1 and TRBJ2-1; the listed D gene, TRBD2, was not tested against the DNA. TRBV21-1 is a listed pseudogene. The length of the CDR3 is 17 residues. CDR3 residues: CASSKAGLESSYNEQFF. The DNA of the CDR3 is TGTGCCAGCAGCAAAGCGGGACTCGAGAGCTCCTACAATGAGCAGTTCTTC.

The chain couples TRBV2 to TRBJ1-5; tentatively, D is TRBD1 (6 bases). Trimming took off 6 bases at V and 7 bases at J, with 13 bases between the two ends. There are 13 residues in the CDR3. Germline CDR1 and CDR2: SNHLY and FYNNEI. Here the CDR3 DNA reads TGTGCCAGCAGCCAAACAGGGTTCCAGCCCCAGCATTTT. This codes for CASSQTGFQPQHF.

The chain recombines TRBV12-3 or TRBV12-4 with TRBJ2-7, with TRBD2 as a possible D gene (6 bases). Trimming pared 2 bases from V and 4 bases from J, leaving 6 bases between. The CDR3 has 12 amino acids. The CDR3 here is CASSLRGYEQYF. The CDR3 DNA follows: TGTGCCAGCAGTTTACGGGGGTACGAGCAGTACTTC.

The genes are TRBV18 and TRBJ2-1, with 15 bases matching TRBD2. The CDR3 contains 15 residues. Germline V gene data show CDR1 as KGHSH and CDR2 as LQKENI. J lost 9 bases, V lost 3 bases, and 3 bases had no gene match. CDR3 nucleotide sequence: TGTGCCAGCTCACCCGGGACTAGCGGGGGGAGTGAGCAGTTCTTC. Amino acids: CASSPGTSGGSEQFF.

The chain is built from TRBV9 and TRBJ2-2; D remains unclear. The CDR3 has 14 amino acids. The V gene lost 4 bases and the J gene lost 6 bases, with 13 bases spanning the gap. The germline CDR1 and CDR2 sequences are SGDLS and YYNGEE. The CDR3 sequence is CASSPLLVPGELFF. DNA of the CDR3: TGTGCCAGCAGCCCCCTATTGGTCCCCGGGGAGCTGTTTTTT.

The chain employs TRBV7-3 and TRBJ2-7; tentative D call: TRBD2 (7 bases). V lost 5 bases, J lost 7 bases, and 21 bases lay in between. This CDR3 is built from 15 residues. Germline lookup yields CDR1 SGHTA and CDR2 FQGTGA. This CDR3 is CASSPNSEGRGEQYF. The CDR3 DNA is TGTGCCAGCAGCCCCAACAGCGAGGGGAGGGGGGAGCAGTACTTC. Together with reference TRBV7-3 and TRBJ2-7, the CDR3 gives the full variable domain: GAGVSQTPSNKVTEKGKYVELRCDPISGHTALYWYRQSLGQGPEFLIYFQGTGAADDSGLPNDRFFAVRPEGSVSTLKIQRTERGDSAVYLCASSPNSEGRGEQYFGPGTRLTVT.

The chain uses TRBV9 and TRBJ2-1, with D perhaps matching TRBD2 (6 bases). Trimming shortened V by 0 bases and J by 10 bases, and 14 bases separated the two germline ends. This CDR3 spans 14 amino acids. Per germline, CDR1 SGDLS and CDR2 YYNGEE. The CDR3 spells CASSVAGGAPEQFF. The DNA for the CDR3 is TGTGCCAGCAGCGTAGCTGGAGGGGCCCCCGAGCAGTTCTTC.

This chain connects TRBV28 to TRBJ2-1; the D is unclear. The CDR3 is 14 residues long. Germline loops: CDR1 MDHEN, CDR2 SYDVKM. V was clipped by 2 bases and J by 7 bases, with 12 bases between them. The CDR3 sequence: CASSLVLIRNEQFF. CDR3 sequence (DNA): TGTGCCAGCAGTTTAGTGTTGATCCGGAATGAGCAGTTCTTC.

The chain links TRBV7-9 to TRBJ1-4; TRBD1 might be the D (5 bases). V lost 2 bases, J lost 8 bases, and 12 bases lay in between. CDR3 length: 14 residues. Germline V gene data show CDR1 as SEHNR and CDR2 as FQNEAQ (reference sequence). The chain's CDR3 is CASSLRTGGEKLFF. CDR3 nucleotides: TGTGCCAGCAGCTTACGGACCGGGGGAGAAAAACTGTTTTTT. The variable domain in full, completed from reference TRBV7-9 and TRBJ1-4, reads DTGVSQNPRHKITKRGQNVTFRCDPISEHNRLYWYRQTLGQGPEFLTYFQNEAQLEKSRLLSDRFSAERPKGSFSTLEIQRTEQGDSAMYLCASSLRTGGEKLFFGSGTQLSVL.

This chain connects TRBV11-3 to TRBJ2-7; TRBD1 aligns across 10 bases. This CDR3 is 15 amino acids long. Germline loops: CDR1 SGHNT, CDR2 YENEEA. V shed 5 bases and J 5 bases; nucleotides not matched to a gene: 9. In nucleotides, the CDR3 is TGTGCCAGCAGCGACCGGACAGGGGGTCACGACGAGCAGTACTTC. This codes for CASSDRTGGHDEQYF.

The chain has TRBV28 and TRBJ1-1, with D uncertain. Germline CDR1 and CDR2: MDHEN and SYDVKM. Trimming took 0 bases from V and 9 from J, leaving 11 bases between them. The CDR3 sequence is 13 residues long. The CDR3 coding sequence is TGTGCCAGCAGTTTATGGGGCGCCCCCCAAGCTTTCTTT. The encoded protein is CASSLWGAPQAFF.

The DNA for the CDR3 is TGTGCCAGCAGAACTCAGGGGGCTCGGGGCTACACCTTC. Protein product: CASRTQGARGYTF. The chain joins TRBV6-5 to TRBJ1-2; 8 bases are shared with TRBD1. The V gene end was trimmed by 6 bases and the J gene end by 8 bases; junction bases not matched to a gene: 8. The CDR3 sequence is 13 residues long. Per germline, CDR1 MNHEY and CDR2 SVGAGI.

This sequence joins TRBV6-1 and TRBJ1-2, with a possible D match to TRBD1 (5 bases). V gave up 3 bases and J gave up 8 bases, with 13 bases separating them. The CDR3 runs 13 residues. CDR1 is MNHNS, CDR2 SASEGT, per germline. The CDR3 region has the DNA TGTGCCAGCAGTGAGGGGCAGGCCGGGGGCTACACCTTC. Its protein is CASSEGQAGGYTF.

The V gene is TRBV3-1 (or the pseudogene TRBV3-2), the J gene TRBJ1-2; 7 bases map to TRBD1. The junction had 9 bases not matched to a gene; V was cut back by 8 bases and J by 3 bases. The V gene's germline CDR1 is LGHDT and CDR2 YNNKEL (reference sequence). The CDR3 is 14 amino acids. CDR3: CASGPWTGDYGYTF. The CDR3 region has the DNA TGTGCCAGCGGACCCTGGACAGGAGACTATGGCTACACCTTC.

This chain uses TRBV11-3 with TRBJ1-1, with D possibly TRBD1 on 5 matching bases. The CDR3 consists of 13 residues. Trimming removed 2 bases from V and 4 bases from J, with 8 bases in between. Germline V gene data show CDR1 as SGHNT and CDR2 as YENEEA. The CDR3: CASSLMGGTEAFF. In DNA, the CDR3 is TGTGCCAGCAGCTTAATGGGGGGCACTGAAGCTTTCTTT.

This chain uses TRBV4-1 with TRBJ1-2; 10 bases are shared with TRBD1. This CDR3 is 15 amino acids long. V lost 0 bases to trimming and J lost 6 bases; unmatched junction nucleotides: 4. The germline V gene encodes CDR1 MGHRA and CDR2 YSYEKL. CDR3 coding DNA: TGCGCCAGCAGCCAAGACTGGACAGGGGGTAATGGCTACACCTTC. It translates to CASSQDWTGGNGYTF.

This clone was counted a single time. The V call is TRBV5-1, the J call TRBJ2-3, with D possibly matching TRBD2 (6 bases). This CDR3 comprises 15 residues. Deletions cut 0 bases from V and 0 bases from J, with 8 bases between. Per the germline V gene, CDR1 is SGHRS and CDR2 is YFSETQ. For the CDR3, the DNA is TGCGCCAGCAGCTTGGGGACTATGAGCACAGATACGCAGTATTTT. Translation: CASSLGTMSTDTQYF.

V and J are TRBV2 and TRBJ1-3; TRBD1 matches 12 bases. The CDR3 extends over 13 amino acids. V dropped 8 bases and J dropped 13; count of bases not matched to a gene: 9. Germline CDR1 is SNHLY and CDR2 is FYNNEI. The CDR3 here is CASFRDRGLGIYF. Written as DNA, the CDR3 is TGTGCCAGCTTCCGGGACAGGGGGCTGGGGATATATTTT.